The clone carrying this T cell receptor (beta chain) has just one count. Germline V gene lookup returns CDR1 LNHDA and CDR2 SQIVND (reference sequence). There are 14 residues in the CDR3. Trimming removed 3 bases from V and 3 bases from J, with 12 bases in between. The data were obtained in a study of control samples from healthy donors and cancer patients. Assay used: immunoSEQ multiplex PCR; TCRdb lists only in-frame clones, some missing. The table shows some 150,000 clones, with nearly 96% occurring only once. The rearrangement joins TRBV19 to TRBJ2-7; maybe TRBD1 (5 bases). The clonotype was recovered from a woman in her thirties in good health. The sequencing input was blood. CDR3 nucleotides: TGTGCCAGTAGTATCAGGGAACGCGGCTACGAGCAGTACTTC. It encodes CASSIRERGYEQYF.